The sequence of this TCR beta chain was determined in a study of human T cells and chemical hapten exposure. The time point here: patch test 1, 2 weeks after DPC sensitization. Treatment given: therapeutic diphenylcyclopropenone sensitization with weekly scalp DPC. TCRdb used MiXCR to reprocess the RACE reads, holding one entry per CDR3 protein. The sample records some 87,000 distinct CDR3 sequences, under 13% being singletons. This clonotype was picked up many times. This clonotype originated in a woman in her fifties or sixties with alopecia areata. Some clones in this sample may be carry-over from other donors' samples. Sample: whole blood, taken in connection with sensitization to the hapten diphenylcyclopropenone (DPC).

CDR3 coding DNA: TGTGCCAGCAGCTGGTCCAGGAGGACAAACACTGAAGCTTTCTTT. Encoded protein: CASSWSRRTNTEAFF. The chain is built from TRBV11-3 and TRBJ1-1, with D possibly TRBD1 on 5 matching bases. This CDR3 is 15 amino acids long. CDR1 is SGHNT and CDR2 is YENEEA in the germline V gene. V was cut by 4 bases and J by 2 bases, with 14 bases left in between.